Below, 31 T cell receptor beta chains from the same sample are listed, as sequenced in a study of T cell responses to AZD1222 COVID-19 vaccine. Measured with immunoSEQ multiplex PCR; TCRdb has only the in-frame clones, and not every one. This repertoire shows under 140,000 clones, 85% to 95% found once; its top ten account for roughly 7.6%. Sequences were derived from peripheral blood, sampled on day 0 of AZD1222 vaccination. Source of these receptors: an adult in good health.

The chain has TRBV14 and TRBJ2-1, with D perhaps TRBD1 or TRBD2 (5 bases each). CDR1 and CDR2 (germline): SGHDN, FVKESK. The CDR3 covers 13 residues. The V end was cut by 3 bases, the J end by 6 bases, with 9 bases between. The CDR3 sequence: CASSQGTFNEQFF. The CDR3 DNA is TGTGCCAGCAGCCAGGGGACCTTCAATGAGCAGTTCTTC.

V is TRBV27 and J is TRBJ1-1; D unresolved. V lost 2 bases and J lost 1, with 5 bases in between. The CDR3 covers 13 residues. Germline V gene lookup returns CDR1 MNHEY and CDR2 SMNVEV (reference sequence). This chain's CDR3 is CASSLGWNTEAFF. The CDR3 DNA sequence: TGTGCCAGCAGTTTAGGTTGGAACACTGAAGCTTTCTTT.

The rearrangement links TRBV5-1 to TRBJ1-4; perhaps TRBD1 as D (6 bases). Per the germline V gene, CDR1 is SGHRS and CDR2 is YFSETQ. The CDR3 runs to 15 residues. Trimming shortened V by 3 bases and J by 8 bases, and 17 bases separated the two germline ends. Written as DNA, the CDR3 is TGCGCCAGCAGCTCGGGAACAGGGCTTAGGGAAAAACTGTTTTTT. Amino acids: CASSSGTGLREKLFF.

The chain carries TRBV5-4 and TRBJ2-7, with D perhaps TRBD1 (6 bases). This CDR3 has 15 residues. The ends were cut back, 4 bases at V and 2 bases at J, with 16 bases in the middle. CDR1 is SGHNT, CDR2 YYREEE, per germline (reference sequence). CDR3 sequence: CASSPGQSWTYEQYF. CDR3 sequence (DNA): TGTGCCAGCAGCCCCGGACAGTCTTGGACCTACGAGCAGTACTTC. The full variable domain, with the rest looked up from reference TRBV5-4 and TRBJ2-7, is ETGVTQSPTHLIKTRGQQVTLRCSSQSGHNTVSWYQQALGQGPQFIFQYYREEENGRGNFPPRFSGLQFPNYSSELNVNALELDDSALYLCASSPGQSWTYEQYFGPGTRLTVT.

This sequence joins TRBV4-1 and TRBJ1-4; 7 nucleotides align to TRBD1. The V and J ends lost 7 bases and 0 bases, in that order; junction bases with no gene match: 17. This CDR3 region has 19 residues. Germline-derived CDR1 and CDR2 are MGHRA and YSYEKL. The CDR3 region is CASMKSPGTEKATNEKLFF. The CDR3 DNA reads TGCGCCAGCATGAAATCCCCCGGGACAGAAAAAGCAACTAATGAAAAACTGTTTTTT.

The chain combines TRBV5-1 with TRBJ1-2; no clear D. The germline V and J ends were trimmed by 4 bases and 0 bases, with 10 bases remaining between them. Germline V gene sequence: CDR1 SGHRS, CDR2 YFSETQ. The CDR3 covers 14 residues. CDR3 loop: CASSPALSNYGYTF. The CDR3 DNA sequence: TGCGCCAGCAGCCCTGCCCTCTCTAACTATGGCTACACCTTC. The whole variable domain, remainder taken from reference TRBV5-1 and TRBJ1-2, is KAGVTQTPRYLIKTRGQQVTLSCSPISGHRSVSWYQQTPGQGLQFLFEYFSETQRNKGNFPGRFSGRQFSNSRSEMNVSTLELGDSALYLCASSPALSNYGYTFGSGTRLTVV.

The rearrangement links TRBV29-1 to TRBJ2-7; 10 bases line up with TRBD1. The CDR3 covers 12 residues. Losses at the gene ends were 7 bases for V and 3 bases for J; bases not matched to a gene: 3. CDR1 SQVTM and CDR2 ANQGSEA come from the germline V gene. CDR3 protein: CSATGGNYEQYF. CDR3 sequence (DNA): TGCAGCGCGACAGGGGGCAACTACGAGCAGTACTTC.

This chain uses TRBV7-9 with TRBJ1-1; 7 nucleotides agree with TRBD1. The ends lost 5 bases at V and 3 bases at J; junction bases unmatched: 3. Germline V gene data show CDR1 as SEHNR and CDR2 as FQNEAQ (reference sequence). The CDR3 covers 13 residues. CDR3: CASSPTGDTEAFF. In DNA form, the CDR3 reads TGTGCCAGCAGCCCAACAGGGGACACTGAAGCTTTCTTT.

The CDR3 protein is CASSPPNQPQHF. In DNA form, the CDR3 reads TGTGCCAGCAGTCCGCCAAATCAGCCCCAGCATTTT. The V and J genes are TRBV6-6 and TRBJ1-5; the D is unclear. The CDR3 is 12 residues long. Germline values: CDR1 MNHNY, CDR2 SVGAGI (reference sequence). The V gene lost 5 bases and the J gene lost 4 bases, with 6 bases spanning the gap.

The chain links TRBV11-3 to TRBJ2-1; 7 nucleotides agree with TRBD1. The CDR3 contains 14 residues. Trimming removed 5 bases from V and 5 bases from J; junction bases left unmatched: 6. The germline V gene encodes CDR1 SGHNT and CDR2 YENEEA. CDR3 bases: TGTGCCAGCAGCCGACAGGGTGAGGACAATGAGCAGTTCTTC. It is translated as CASSRQGEDNEQFF.

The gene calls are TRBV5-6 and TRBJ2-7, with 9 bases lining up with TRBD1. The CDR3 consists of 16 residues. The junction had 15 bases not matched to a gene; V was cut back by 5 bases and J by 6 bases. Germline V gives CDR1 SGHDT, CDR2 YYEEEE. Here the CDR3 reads CASSIKRWTGVGEQYF. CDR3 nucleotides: TGTGCCAGCAGTATTAAACGTTGGACAGGGGTAGGCGAGCAGTACTTC.

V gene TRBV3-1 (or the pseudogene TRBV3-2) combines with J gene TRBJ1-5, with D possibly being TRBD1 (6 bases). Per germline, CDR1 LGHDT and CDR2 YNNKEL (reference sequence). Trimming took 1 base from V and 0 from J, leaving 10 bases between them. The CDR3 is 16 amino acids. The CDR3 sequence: CASSQGGTYSNQPQHF. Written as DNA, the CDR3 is TGTGCCAGCAGCCAAGGAGGGACATATAGCAATCAGCCCCAGCATTTT.

In DNA, the CDR3 is TGTGCCATCAGATCGCAGGAGGCGAATCAGCCCCAGCATTTT. Translating it yields CAIRSQEANQPQHF. V and J are TRBV10-3 and TRBJ1-5; D uncertain. V was pared by 6 bases and J by 4 bases, with 13 bases between. CDR1 and CDR2 (germline): ENHRY, SYGVKD. This CDR3 is built from 14 residues.

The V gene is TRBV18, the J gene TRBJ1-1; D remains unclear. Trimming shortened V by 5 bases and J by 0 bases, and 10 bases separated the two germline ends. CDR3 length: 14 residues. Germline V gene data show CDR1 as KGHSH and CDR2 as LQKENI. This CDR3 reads CASSLQKMNTEAFF. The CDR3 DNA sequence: TGTGCCAGCTCATTACAGAAAATGAACACTGAAGCTTTCTTT.

CDR3 residues: CAWKPSEGSPLHF. CDR3 DNA sequence: TGTGCCTGGAAGCCCTCGGAGGGTTCACCCCTCCACTTT. This chain joins TRBV30 and TRBJ1-6; D remains ambiguous. The CDR3 extends over 13 amino acids. Germline V gene lookup returns CDR1 GTSNPN and CDR2 SVGIG (reference sequence). Trimming cost V 4 bases and J 9 bases, with 13 bases left between them.

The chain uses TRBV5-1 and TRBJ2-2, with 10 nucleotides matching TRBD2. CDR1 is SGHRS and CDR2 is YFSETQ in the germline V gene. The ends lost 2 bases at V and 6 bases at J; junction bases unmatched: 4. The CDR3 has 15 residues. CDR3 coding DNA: TGCGCCAGCAGCTTAGAACTAGCGGGGTCCGGGGAGCTGTTTTTT. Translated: CASSLELAGSGELFF.

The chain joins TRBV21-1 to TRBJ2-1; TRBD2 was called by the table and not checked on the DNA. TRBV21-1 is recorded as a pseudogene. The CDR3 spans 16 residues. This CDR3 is CASSKSRGAQNNEQFF. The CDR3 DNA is TGTGCCAGCAGCAAATCGCGGGGGGCGCAGAACAATGAGCAGTTCTTC.

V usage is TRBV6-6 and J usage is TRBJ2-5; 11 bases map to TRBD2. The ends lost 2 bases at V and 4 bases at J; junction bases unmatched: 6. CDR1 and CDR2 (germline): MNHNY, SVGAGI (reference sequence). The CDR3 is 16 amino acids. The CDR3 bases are TGTGCCAGCAGTTACGTTAGCGGGGGGGCCGCAGAGACCCAGTACTTC. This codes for CASSYVSGGAAETQYF.

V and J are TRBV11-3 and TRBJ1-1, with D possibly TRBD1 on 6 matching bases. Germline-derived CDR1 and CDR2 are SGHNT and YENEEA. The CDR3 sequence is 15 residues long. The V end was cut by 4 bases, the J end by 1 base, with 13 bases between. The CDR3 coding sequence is TGTGCCAGCAGCTCCCGACCGGGACAGAACACTGAAGCTTTCTTT. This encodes CASSSRPGQNTEAFF.

CDR3 loop: CASRDTPNTEAFF. CDR3 bases: TGTGCCAGCAGGGACACCCCGAACACTGAAGCTTTCTTT. The chain uses TRBV28 and TRBJ1-1; D is possibly TRBD1 (5 bases). From germline, CDR1 is MDHEN and CDR2 SYDVKM. The ends were cut back, 6 bases at V and 1 base at J, with 9 bases in the middle. The CDR3 spans 13 residues.

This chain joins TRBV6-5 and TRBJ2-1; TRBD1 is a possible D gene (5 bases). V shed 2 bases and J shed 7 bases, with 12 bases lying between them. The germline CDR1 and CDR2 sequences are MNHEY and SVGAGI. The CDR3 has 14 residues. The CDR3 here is CASSYGRGLNEQFF. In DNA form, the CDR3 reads TGTGCCAGCAGTTACGGAAGGGGATTGAATGAGCAGTTCTTC.

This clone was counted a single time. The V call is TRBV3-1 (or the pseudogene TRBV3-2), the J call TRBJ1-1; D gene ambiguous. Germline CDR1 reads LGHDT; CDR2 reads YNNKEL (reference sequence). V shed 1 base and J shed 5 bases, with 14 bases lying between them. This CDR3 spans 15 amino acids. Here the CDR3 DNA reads TGTGCCAGCAGCCAAGGACGGCAACTCGGGACTGAAGCTTTCTTT. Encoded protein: CASSQGRQLGTEAFF.

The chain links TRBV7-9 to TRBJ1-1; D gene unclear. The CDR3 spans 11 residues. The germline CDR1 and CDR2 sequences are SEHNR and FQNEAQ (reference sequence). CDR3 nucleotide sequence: TGTGCGAACTCAATGAACACTGAAGCTTTCTTT. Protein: CANSMNTEAFF.

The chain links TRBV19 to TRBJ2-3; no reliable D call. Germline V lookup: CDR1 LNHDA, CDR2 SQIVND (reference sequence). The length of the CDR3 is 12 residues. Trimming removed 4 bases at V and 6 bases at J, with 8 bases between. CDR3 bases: TGTGCCAGTAGTAGGGTCCGTGATACGCAGTATTTT. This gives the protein CASSRVRDTQYF.

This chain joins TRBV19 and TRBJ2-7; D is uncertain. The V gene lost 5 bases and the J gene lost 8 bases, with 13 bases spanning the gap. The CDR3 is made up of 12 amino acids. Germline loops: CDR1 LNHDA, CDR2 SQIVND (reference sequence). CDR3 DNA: TGTGCCAGTAGTGAGTCCCGTTACCAGCAGTACTTC. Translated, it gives CASSESRYQQYF.

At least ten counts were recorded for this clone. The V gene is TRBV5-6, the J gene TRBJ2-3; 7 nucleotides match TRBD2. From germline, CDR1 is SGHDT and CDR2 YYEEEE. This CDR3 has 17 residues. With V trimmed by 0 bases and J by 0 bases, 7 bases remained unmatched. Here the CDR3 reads CASSLVRSRGSTDTQYF. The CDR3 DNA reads TGTGCCAGCAGCTTGGTTAGATCGCGGGGGAGCACAGATACGCAGTATTTT. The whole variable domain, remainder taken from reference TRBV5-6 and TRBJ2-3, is DAGVTQSPTHLIKTRGQQVTLRCSPKSGHDTVSWYQQALGQGPQFIFQYYEEEERQRGNFPDRFSGHQFPNYSSELNVNALLLGDSALYLCASSLVRSRGSTDTQYFGPGTRLTVL.

The CDR3 DNA reads as TGTGCCAGCAATGGGCAGGGGGCGGGGTTGAGCAATCAGCCCCAGCATTTT. It encodes CASNGQGAGLSNQPQHF. The chain links TRBV2 to TRBJ1-5; 8 nucleotides match TRBD1. This CDR3 is 17 amino acids long. V lost 7 bases and J lost 1; bases outside the gene matches: 12. Germline-derived CDR1 and CDR2 are SNHLY and FYNNEI.

The CDR3: CASSVNANTEAFF. The CDR3 DNA is TGCGCCAGCAGCGTAAATGCGAACACTGAAGCTTTCTTT. V and J are TRBV5-1 and TRBJ1-1; D is unresolved. V lost 4 bases, J lost 1 base, and 8 bases lay in between. This CDR3 comprises 13 residues. CDR1 and CDR2 from the germline V gene are SGHRS and YFSETQ.

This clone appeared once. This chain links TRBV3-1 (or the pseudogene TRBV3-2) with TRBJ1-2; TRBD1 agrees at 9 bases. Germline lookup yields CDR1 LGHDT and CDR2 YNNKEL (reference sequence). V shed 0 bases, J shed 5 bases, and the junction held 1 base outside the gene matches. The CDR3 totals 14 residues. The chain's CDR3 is CASSQDGTGYGYTF. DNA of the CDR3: TGTGCCAGCAGCCAAGATGGGACAGGGTATGGCTACACCTTC.

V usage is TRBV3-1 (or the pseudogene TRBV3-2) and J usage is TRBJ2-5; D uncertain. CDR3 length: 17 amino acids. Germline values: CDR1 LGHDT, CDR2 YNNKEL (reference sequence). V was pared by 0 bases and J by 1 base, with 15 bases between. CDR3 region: CASSQDKALRFQETQYF. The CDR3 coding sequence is TGTGCCAGCAGCCAAGATAAGGCCCTACGATTCCAAGAGACCCAGTACTTC.

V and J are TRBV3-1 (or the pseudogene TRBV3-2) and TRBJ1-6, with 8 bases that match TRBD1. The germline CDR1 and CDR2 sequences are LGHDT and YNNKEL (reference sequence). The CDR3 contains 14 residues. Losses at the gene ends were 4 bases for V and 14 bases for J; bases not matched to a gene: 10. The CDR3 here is CASSPRDRIGALHF. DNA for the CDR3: TGTGCCAGCAGCCCCCGGGACAGGATTGGCGCCCTCCACTTT.